The clone carrying this T cell receptor beta chain was observed once. Across over 20 US areas, participants ranged in age from about 18 to 90 years. Before they entered the study, exposed participants had met a COVID-19 case within 2 weeks. In the authors' methods: Estimation of nucleated cell counts was performed using reference gene primer amplification. TCRdb's copy holds only in-frame clones and misses some; the assay was immunoSEQ multiplex PCR. V and J calls and clone size are copied from that table; D and trimming were computed from the DNA. The table shows roughly 380,000 clones, with 85% to 90% occurring only once. The record originates from a study of blood T cell repertoires in COVID-19. With 2 bases removed from V and 4 bases from J, the gap between germline ends came to 8 bases. CDR3 length: 13 residues. Germline V CDR1 and CDR2: MNHEY, SVGEGT.

The chain joins TRBV6-2 or TRBV6-3 to TRBJ1-2; D uncertain. This sequence originates from a woman aged 30 to 39 who had been exposed to COVID-19. Sequencing used PBMCs or T cells enriched from blood (not recorded which). The CDR3 is CASSYLGGYGYTF. CDR3 DNA sequence: TGTGCCAGCAGTTACCTGGGAGGCTATGGCTACACCTTC.